One sample yielded the 32 T cell receptor beta chains listed below, sequenced in a study of cytomegalovirus exposure and HLA in healthy donors (dated by TCRdb to 2016 to 2017). Library preparation used the immunoSEQ multiplex PCR assay. The multiplex PCR relied on a mix of 60 forward primers for TCR Vbeta segments and 13 reverse primers for TCR Jbeta segments. Sourced from immuneACCESS, this table was stored by TCRdb with only in-frame sequences that have V and J called. A share of the clones is absent; for the studies checked, an unresolved V gene accounts for under half, and the remainder has no known explanation. The table for this sample lists 100,000 to 150,000 clones; about three quarters of them were counted only once. Of the sample, less than 2% falls within the top ten clones. The material sequenced was PBMCs. These receptor sequences come from a man in his fifties or sixties in good health and CMV-seronegative.

The chain combines TRBV6-5 with TRBJ2-3, with 7 bases lining up with TRBD2. Germline CDR1 reads MNHEY; CDR2 reads SVGAGI. This CDR3 has 13 amino acids. V gave up 7 bases and J gave up 2 bases; unmatched junction bases: 3. For the CDR3, the DNA is TGTGCCAGCAACGGGGGGTACACAGATACGCAGTATTTT. Protein product: CASNGGYTDTQYF.

In DNA form, the CDR3 reads TGTGCCAGCTCCCCCACCCGGACTAGCGGGGTGGGCTCCTACAATGAGCAGTTCTTC. The encoded protein is CASSPTRTSGVGSYNEQFF. The chain carries TRBV18 and TRBJ2-1, with 12 bases aligning to TRBD2. This CDR3 is 19 amino acids long. V trimming: 6 bases; J trimming: 0 bases; junction bases outside the gene matches: 12. Germline CDR1 is KGHSH and CDR2 is LQKENI.

A few counts support this clone. V and J are TRBV19 and TRBJ1-5; TRBD1 might be the D (5 bases). Trimming shortened V by 10 bases and J by 0 bases, and 13 bases separated the two germline ends. The CDR3 consists of 14 residues. Germline V CDR1 and CDR2: LNHDA, SQIVND (reference sequence). The DNA for the CDR3 is TGTGCCACCGAAGTAGGGGATAGCAATCAGCCCCAGCATTTT. This sequence encodes CATEVGDSNQPQHF.

The chain links TRBV18 to TRBJ1-4; D ambiguous. The CDR3 covers 13 residues. The germline V gene has CDR1 KGHSH and CDR2 LQKENI. The V and J ends lost 3 bases and 8 bases respectively, with 10 bases between them. CDR3 sequence: CASSPGMGEKLFF. The CDR3 DNA sequence: TGTGCCAGCTCACCCGGGATGGGAGAAAAACTGTTTTTT.

The chain carries TRBV6-6 and TRBJ2-3; the match to TRBD2 covers 8 bases. This CDR3 region has 16 residues. The germline gives CDR1 MNHNY, CDR2 SVGAGI (reference sequence). With V trimmed by 0 bases and J by 1 base, 3 bases remained unmatched. CDR3 sequence (DNA): TGTGCCAGCAGTTACTCCACGCGGGGGGGCACAGATACGCAGTATTTT. It translates to CASSYSTRGGTDTQYF.

The chain combines TRBV6-1 with TRBJ2-7; D gene unclear. Germline-derived CDR1 and CDR2 are MNHNS and SASEGT. Trimming removed 0 bases from V and 7 bases from J, with 10 bases in between. This CDR3 spans 13 amino acids. The CDR3 sequence is CASSEAYFGEQYF. CDR3 coding DNA: TGTGCCAGCAGTGAAGCTTACTTCGGGGAGCAGTACTTC.

The CDR3 protein is CASSSPTGKETQYF. The CDR3 coding sequence is TGTGCCAGCAGCTCCCCGACAGGGAAAGAGACCCAGTACTTC. V gene TRBV6-6 combines with J gene TRBJ2-5; 7 nucleotides align to TRBD1. The CDR3 covers 14 residues. Germline V gene lookup returns CDR1 MNHNY and CDR2 SVGAGI (reference sequence). The V and J ends lost 6 bases and 3 bases, in that order; junction bases with no gene match: 7.

The CDR3 spells CASSFGGLSTDTQYF. CDR3 bases: TGTGCCAGCAGCTTCGGGGGGCTTAGCACAGATACGCAGTATTTT. The chain uses TRBV5-6 and TRBJ2-3; possibly TRBD2 for D (7 bases). Germline loops: CDR1 SGHDT, CDR2 YYEEEE. The CDR3 totals 15 residues. V shed 2 bases and J shed 0 bases, with 10 bases lying between them. Full variable domain (rest looked up from reference TRBV5-6 and TRBJ2-3): DAGVTQSPTHLIKTRGQQVTLRCSPKSGHDTVSWYQQALGQGPQFIFQYYEEEERQRGNFPDRFSGHQFPNYSSELNVNALLLGDSALYLCASSFGGLSTDTQYFGPGTRLTVL.

The chain links TRBV14 to TRBJ2-3; 7 bases line up with TRBD2. Germline values: CDR1 SGHDN, CDR2 FVKESK. The CDR3 runs 14 residues. Trimming took 6 bases from V and 2 from J; bases not matched to a gene: 5. The CDR3 loop is CASRSGETTDTQYF. The CDR3 nucleotides are TGTGCCAGCAGAAGCGGGGAGACCACAGATACGCAGTATTTT.

The genes are TRBV2 and TRBJ2-3; 11 nucleotides agree with TRBD2. CDR3 length equals 18 residues. Losses at the gene ends were 5 bases for V and 2 bases for J; bases not matched to a gene: 12. The germline V gene has CDR1 SNHLY and CDR2 FYNNEI. The CDR3 sequence is CASSTTSGGARPTDTQYF. As DNA, the CDR3 is TGTGCCAGCAGTACAACTAGCGGGGGAGCCCGGCCCACAGATACGCAGTATTTT.

The chain is built from TRBV29-1 and TRBJ1-4; 7 bases are a match to TRBD1. CDR1 and CDR2 from the germline V gene are SQVTM and ANQGSEA. V was pared by 6 bases and J by 7 bases, with 5 bases of the junction left unmatched. The CDR3 totals 12 residues. CDR3 DNA: TGCAGCGTGGGACAGCCAAGTGAAAAACTGTTTTTT. It codes for CSVGQPSEKLFF.

This clone was detected only a few times. The chain couples TRBV28 to TRBJ2-1; the match to TRBD1 covers 11 bases. The germline gives CDR1 MDHEN, CDR2 SYDVKM. Trimming cost V 6 bases and J 9 bases; bases outside gene matches: 4. CDR3 length: 13 amino acids. CDR3 sequence reads: CASRGQGAFEQFF. The CDR3 bases are TGTGCCAGCAGAGGACAGGGGGCTTTTGAGCAGTTCTTC.

V and J are TRBV5-4 and TRBJ1-1; 7 bases agree with TRBD1. CDR3 length: 15 amino acids. After removal of 0 bases from V and 2 bases from J, the junction contained 4 bases not matched to a gene. CDR1 and CDR2 (germline): SGHNT, YYREEE (reference sequence). DNA of the CDR3: TGTGCCAGCAGCTTGGGGTCAGGGGGAAACACTGAAGCTTTCTTT. This translates into CASSLGSGGNTEAFF.

J is TRBJ2-3 and V is TRBV5-4, with 7 bases matching TRBD2. In germline, CDR1 is SGHNT, CDR2 YYREEE (reference sequence). The V segment lost 7 bases and the J segment 1 base; nucleotides outside the gene matches: 3. This CDR3 is 13 amino acids long. The CDR3 reads CASRGVGTDTQYF. The CDR3 bases are TGTGCCAGCCGGGGGGTGGGCACAGATACGCAGTATTTT.

The chain links TRBV4-3 to TRBJ2-1; TRBD2 matches 10 bases. The length of the CDR3 is 15 residues. Germline V gives CDR1 LGHNA, CDR2 YSLEER. The junction had 10 bases not matched to a gene; V was cut back by 0 bases and J by 14 bases. The CDR3 sequence is CASSQELGLAHSEFF. CDR3 DNA: TGCGCCAGCAGCCAAGAGTTGGGACTAGCGCATTCTGAGTTCTTC.

The table lists this clone with a few counts. The chain employs TRBV5-1 and TRBJ1-1; D perhaps matches TRBD1 (6 bases). This CDR3 is built from 14 residues. Germline V gene data show CDR1 as SGHRS and CDR2 as YFSETQ. The germline V and J ends were trimmed by 2 bases and 1 base, with 9 bases remaining between them. CDR3 region: CASSLVGGNTEAFF. CDR3 coding DNA: TGCGCCAGCAGCTTAGTAGGGGGGAACACTGAAGCTTTCTTT.

V gene TRBV19 combines with J gene TRBJ1-1, with D unclear. This CDR3 spans 13 amino acids. CDR1 and CDR2 (germline): LNHDA, SQIVND (reference sequence). The V end was cut by 2 bases, the J end by 4 bases, with 8 bases between. The CDR3 sequence: CASSISTRTEAFF. The CDR3 bases are TGTGCCAGTAGTATAAGCACTCGCACTGAAGCTTTCTTT.

This clone was seen more than once but under ten times. The CDR3 is CASSQDRVDTQYF. The CDR3 nucleotides are TGTGCCAGCAGTCAAGACAGGGTGGATACGCAGTATTTT. This chain links TRBV6-5 with TRBJ2-3; the match to TRBD1 covers 7 bases. The CDR3 spans 13 residues. V was clipped by 5 bases and J by 6 bases; unmatched bases: 5. Looked up from germline, CDR1 is MNHEY and CDR2 is SVGAGI.

The J gene is TRBJ2-3, the V gene TRBV5-1, with TRBD2 identical over 8 bases. The germline gives CDR1 SGHRS, CDR2 YFSETQ. Germline trimming cut 2 bases from V and 1 base from J; bases unmatched to any gene: 6. CDR3 size: 16 residues. The CDR3, as DNA: TGCGCCAGCAGCTTATACGGGGGGGACCGCACAGATACGCAGTATTTT. This sequence encodes CASSLYGGDRTDTQYF.

V usage is TRBV7-9 and J usage is TRBJ1-1; tentatively, D is TRBD1 (6 bases). Per germline, CDR1 SEHNR and CDR2 FQNEAQ (reference sequence). The CDR3 has 14 residues. Trimming shortened V by 1 base and J by 4 bases, and 10 bases separated the two germline ends. In DNA, the CDR3 is TGTGCCAGCAGCTTAGTACAGGGAACCACTGAAGCTTTCTTT. It codes for CASSLVQGTTEAFF.

V gene TRBV30 combines with J gene TRBJ2-2, with 8 bases that match TRBD1. J gave up 4 bases and V 4 bases, and 8 bases lay outside the gene matches. CDR3 length: 15 residues. From germline, CDR1 is GTSNPN and CDR2 SVGIG (reference sequence). The CDR3 DNA sequence: TGTGCCTGGAAAAGGACAGGGTATAGCACCGGGGAGCTGTTTTTT. This translates into CAWKRTGYSTGELFF.

The chain uses TRBV6-6 and TRBJ2-5; D is possibly TRBD1 (6 bases). Germline V gene lookup returns CDR1 MNHNY and CDR2 SVGAGI (reference sequence). The CDR3 is 12 amino acids. Trimming took 6 bases from V and 5 from J, leaving 10 bases between them. CDR3 coding DNA: TGTGCCAGCAGGGACAGTGGGGAGACCCAGTACTTC. Translating it yields CASRDSGETQYF.

The CDR3 region has the DNA TGTGCCAGCAGCCGGTCCCCCTCGGGGGGTACAGATACGCAGTATTTT. Its protein is CASSRSPSGGTDTQYF. This sequence joins TRBV5-4 and TRBJ2-3; 7 bases match TRBD2. Trimming cost V 4 bases and J 3 bases; bases outside gene matches: 11. CDR3 size: 16 residues. Germline V gene sequence: CDR1 SGHNT, CDR2 YYREEE (reference sequence).

In this sample, this clone turned up once. This CDR3 is CASSEIGRNTIYF. CDR3 nucleotide sequence: TGTGCCAGCAGTGAGATCGGTAGAAACACCATATATTTT. V is TRBV2 and J is TRBJ1-3, with unresolved D. The CDR3 consists of 13 residues. CDR1 is SNHLY, CDR2 FYNNEI, per germline. V was shortened by 3 bases and J by 5 bases, with 8 bases between the two germline ends.

This chain links TRBV28 with TRBJ2-1; no reliable D call. The CDR3 sequence is 12 residues long. Trimming took 3 bases from V and 5 from J, leaving 5 bases between them. Germline V gene sequence: CDR1 MDHEN, CDR2 SYDVKM. The CDR3 protein is CASSFLDNEQFF. The CDR3 DNA reads as TGTGCCAGCAGTTTTCTAGACAATGAGCAGTTCTTC.

This chain connects TRBV5-6 to TRBJ1-2; possibly TRBD1 for D (5 bases). Germline loops: CDR1 SGHDT, CDR2 YYEEEE. This CDR3 region has 15 residues. Trimming shortened V by 4 bases and J by 4 bases, and 17 bases separated the two germline ends. CDR3 sequence reads: CASSPGGRGSYGYTF. The CDR3 DNA reads TGTGCCAGCAGCCCGGGGGGGAGGGGAAGCTATGGCTACACCTTC.

The genes are TRBV7-2 and TRBJ2-1; tentatively, D is TRBD2 (6 bases). Trimming took 7 bases from V and 1 from J, leaving 17 bases between them. Germline-derived CDR1 and CDR2 are SGHTA and FQGNSA. This CDR3 spans 16 amino acids. The CDR3 DNA reads as TGTGCCAGCACACCCAAGGAGGGACGATCCTACAATGAGCAGTTCTTC. Amino acids: CASTPKEGRSYNEQFF.

As for this clone: A junction end diverges from the germline sequence, so it may reflect a read error. This chain connects TRBV4-2 to TRBJ2-3, with D possibly TRBD2 on 7 matching bases. Germline lookup yields CDR1 LGHNA and CDR2 YNFKEQ. CDR3 length: 14 amino acids. DNA for the CDR3: TGTGCCAGCTCCTCGGGCGGGGGCACGGATACGCAGTATTTT. Its protein product is CASSSGGGTDTQYF.

In DNA, the CDR3 is TGTGCCAGCAGTGTTGGAGCGCCCCCAGATACGCAGTATTTT. It encodes CASSVGAPPDTQYF. This chain uses TRBV2 with TRBJ2-3; unclear D gene. This CDR3 comprises 14 residues. Trimming removed 4 bases at V and 4 bases at J, with 12 bases between. CDR1 SNHLY and CDR2 FYNNEI come from the germline V gene.

The rearrangement uses TRBV2 and TRBJ2-2; TRBD1 aligns across 9 bases. Losses at the gene ends were 5 bases for V and 0 bases for J; bases not matched to a gene: 1. CDR1 and CDR2 (germline): SNHLY, FYNNEI. The CDR3 has 15 amino acids. CDR3 in DNA: TGTGCCAGCAGTCGACAGGGGGCGAACACCGGGGAGCTGTTTTTT. Its translation: CASSRQGANTGELFF. Variable domain in full (rest from reference TRBV2 and TRBJ2-2): EPEVTQTPSHQVTQMGQEVILRCVPISNHLYFYWYRQILGQKVEFLVSFYNNEISEKSEIFDDQFSVERPDGSNFTLKIRSTKLEDSAMYFCASSRQGANTGELFFGEGSRLTVL.

The chain couples TRBV14 to TRBJ2-3; a weak D match, TRBD2 (6 bases). The CDR3 totals 15 residues. CDR1 is SGHDN, CDR2 FVKESK, per germline. V was shortened by 1 base and J by 4 bases, with 12 bases between the two germline ends. The CDR3 nucleotides read TGTGCCAGCAGCCAAGGGGGTTGGGGGGCAGATACGCAGTATTTT. As protein: CASSQGGWGADTQYF.

J is TRBJ2-5 and V is TRBV19, with D possibly being TRBD1 (7 bases). The assigned J gene may be wrong: the sequence end matches TRBJ2-7 better. The CDR3 has 17 residues. Germline CDR1 reads LNHDA; CDR2 reads SQIVND (reference sequence). As DNA, the CDR3 is TGTGCCAGTAGTATAAGGGCGGGACCCGACAGGGCCCACGAGCAGTACTTC. It translates to CASSIRAGPDRAHEQYF.